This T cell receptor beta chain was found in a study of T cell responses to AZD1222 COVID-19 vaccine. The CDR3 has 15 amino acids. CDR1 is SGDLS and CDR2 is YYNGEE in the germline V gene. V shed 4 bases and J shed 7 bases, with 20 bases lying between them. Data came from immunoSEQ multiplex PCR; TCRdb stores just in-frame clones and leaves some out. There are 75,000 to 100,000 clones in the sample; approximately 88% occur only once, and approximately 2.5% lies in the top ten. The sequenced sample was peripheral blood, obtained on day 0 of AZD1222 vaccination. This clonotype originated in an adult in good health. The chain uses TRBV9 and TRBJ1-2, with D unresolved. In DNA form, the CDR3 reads TGTGCCAGCAGCACAAACTCGAACCTGGTTCCTGGCTACACCTTC. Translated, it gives CASSTNSNLVPGYTF.